The clone carrying this T cell receptor beta chain was seen only a few times. Its specificity is not known. The method was immunoSEQ multiplex PCR; TCRdb's version includes in-frame clones alone and lacks a portion of them. Among 70,000 to 100,000 clones listed, 84% were seen once. The record originates from a study of OX40 agonist ivuxolimab in advanced cancers. Overall study: Patients were 82.7% male with ages roughly 20 to 85, mean about 65. Study-wide points: Compared with CD4+, CD8+ T cells on average had more expanded clones.

If patients had autoimmune disease history or systemic immunosuppression, they were excluded. The sequence was obtained from an adult with an advanced solid tumor such as melanoma, head and neck, liver or kidney cancer. Here the sequenced sample was CD4+ or CD8+ T cells sorted from blood, taken in a trial of the OX40 agonist ivuxolimab.

This chain's CDR3 is CAISEPGDYGYTF. CDR3 bases: TGTGCCATCAGTGAGCCCGGTGACTATGGCTACACCTTC. The chain couples TRBV10-3 to TRBJ1-2; D not resolved. V gave up 2 bases and J gave up 3 bases, with 7 bases separating them. The CDR3 extends over 13 amino acids. The germline CDR1 and CDR2 sequences are ENHRY and SYGVKD.